This T cell receptor beta chain comes out of a study of blood T cell repertoires in COVID-19. About the study: The origin of the acute and convalescent COVID-19 samples was the United States, Italy and Spain. In each case, the material was cDNA or gDNA derived from T cells, B-cell-depleted T cells, or PBMCs.

As processed by the authors: Quantification of nucleated cells was approximated via reference gene primer amplification. The table came from immunoSEQ multiplex PCR; TCRdb's copy has only in-frame clones and leaves some out. V and J calls and clone size are those listed in that table; D and trimming were worked out from the DNA. The sample lists 200,000 to 250,000 clones; roughly four fifths were seen once. Participants in the exposed group had met a COVID-19 case in the 2 weeks before joining the study. CDR3 length: 13 amino acids. The trim removed 10 bases at V and 9 bases at J, leaving 7 bases unmatched. CDR1 and CDR2 (germline): KGHDR, SFDVKD.

Source material: PBMCs or T cells enriched from blood (not recorded which). This TCR was sampled from a woman aged 50 to 65 who had been exposed to COVID-19. The chain carries TRBV24-1 and TRBJ2-1; 11 bases map to TRBD1. The CDR3 region is CATIGQGASEQFF. CDR3 sequence (DNA): TGTGCCACAATCGGACAGGGGGCTAGTGAGCAGTTCTTC.